This TCR beta chain was profiled in a study of OX40 agonist ivuxolimab in advanced cancers. Points from the study as a whole: At 0.1 to 3.0 mg/kg and by week 6, CD4+ and CD8+ T cells in the blood had expanded clonally.

Produced via immunoSEQ multiplex PCR; TCRdb's table is partial and in-frame only. The sample records over 80,000 clones, approximately 90% being singletons. Trimming cost V 5 bases and J 9 bases, with 29 bases left between them. There are 18 residues in the CDR3. Germline CDR1 and CDR2: LGHNA and YSLEER. With regard to this clone: The antigen is undetermined.

The sample was CD4+ or CD8+ T cells sorted from blood, taken in a trial of the OX40 agonist ivuxolimab. The TCR sequence derives from an adult with an advanced solid tumor such as melanoma, head and neck, liver or kidney cancer. The V call is TRBV4-3, the J call TRBJ2-1; maybe TRBD2 (7 bases). This CDR3 is CASSSGGQGRWGFVEQFF. For the CDR3, the DNA is TGCGCCAGCAGCTCCGGGGGGCAGGGGCGATGGGGGTTTGTTGAGCAGTTCTTC.